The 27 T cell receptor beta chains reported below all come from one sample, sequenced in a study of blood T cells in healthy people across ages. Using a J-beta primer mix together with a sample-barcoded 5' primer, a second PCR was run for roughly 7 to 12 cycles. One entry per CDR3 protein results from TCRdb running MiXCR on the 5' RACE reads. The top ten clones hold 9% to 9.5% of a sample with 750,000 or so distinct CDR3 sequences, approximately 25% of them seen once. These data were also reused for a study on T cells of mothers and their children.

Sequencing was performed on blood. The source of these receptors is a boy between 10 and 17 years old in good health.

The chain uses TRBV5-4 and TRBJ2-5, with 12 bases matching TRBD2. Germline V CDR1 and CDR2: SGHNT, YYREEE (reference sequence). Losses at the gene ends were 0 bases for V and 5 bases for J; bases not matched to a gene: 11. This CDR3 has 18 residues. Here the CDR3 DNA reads TGTGCCAGCAGCTTGGGTCTAGCGGGGGGGGAATTAGGTGAGACCCAGTACTTC. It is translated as CASSLGLAGGELGETQYF. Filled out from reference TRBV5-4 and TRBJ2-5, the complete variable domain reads ETGVTQSPTHLIKTRGQQVTLRCSSQSGHNTVSWYQQALGQGPQFIFQYYREEENGRGNFPPRFSGLQFPNYSSELNVNALELDDSALYLCASSLGLAGGELGETQYFGPGTRLLVL.

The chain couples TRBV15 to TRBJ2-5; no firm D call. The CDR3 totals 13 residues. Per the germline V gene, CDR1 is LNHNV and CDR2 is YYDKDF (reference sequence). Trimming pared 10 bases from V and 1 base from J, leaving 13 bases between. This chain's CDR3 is CASSRMVQETQYF. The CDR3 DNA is TGTGCCAGCAGTCGGATGGTCCAAGAGACCCAGTACTTC. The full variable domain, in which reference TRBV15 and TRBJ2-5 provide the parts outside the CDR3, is DAMVIQNPRYQVTQFGKPVTLSCSQTLNHNVMYWYQQKSSQAPKLLFHYYDKDFNNEADTPDNFQSRRPNTSFCFLDIRSPGLGDTAMYLCASSRMVQETQYFGPGTRLLVL.

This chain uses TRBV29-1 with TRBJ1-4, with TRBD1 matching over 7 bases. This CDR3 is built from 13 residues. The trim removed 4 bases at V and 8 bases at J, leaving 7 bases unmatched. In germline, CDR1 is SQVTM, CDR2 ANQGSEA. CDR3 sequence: CSVGPTGLEKLFF. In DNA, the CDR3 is TGCAGCGTTGGACCGACAGGGCTGGAAAAACTGTTTTTT.

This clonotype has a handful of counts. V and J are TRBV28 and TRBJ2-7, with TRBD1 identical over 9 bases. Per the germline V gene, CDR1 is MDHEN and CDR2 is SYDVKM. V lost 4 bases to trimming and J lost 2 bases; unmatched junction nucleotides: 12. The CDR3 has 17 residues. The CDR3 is CASSSYFTGGYPYEQYF. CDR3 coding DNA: TGTGCCAGCAGTTCATACTTTACAGGGGGCTATCCCTACGAGCAGTACTTC. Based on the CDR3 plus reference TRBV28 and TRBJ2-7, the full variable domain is DVKVTQSSRYLVKRTGEKVFLECVQDMDHENMFWYRQDPGLGLRLIYFSYDVKMKEKGDIPEGYSVSREKKERFSLILESASTNQTSMYLCASSSYFTGGYPYEQYFGPGTRLTVT.

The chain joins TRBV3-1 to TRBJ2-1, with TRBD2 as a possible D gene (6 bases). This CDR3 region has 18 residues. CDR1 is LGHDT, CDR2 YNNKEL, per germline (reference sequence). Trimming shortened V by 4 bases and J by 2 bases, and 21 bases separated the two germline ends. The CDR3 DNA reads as TGTGCCAGCAGCCCCGGGAGCCGTTCGGACTATACCTACAATGAGCAGTTCTTC. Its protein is CASSPGSRSDYTYNEQFF.

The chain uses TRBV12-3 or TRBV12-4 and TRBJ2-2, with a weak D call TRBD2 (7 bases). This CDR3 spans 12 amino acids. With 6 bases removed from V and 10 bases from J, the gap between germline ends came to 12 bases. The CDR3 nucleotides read TGTGCCAGCAGGGGGGAGGGACAGGAGCTGTTTTTT. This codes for CASRGEGQELFF.

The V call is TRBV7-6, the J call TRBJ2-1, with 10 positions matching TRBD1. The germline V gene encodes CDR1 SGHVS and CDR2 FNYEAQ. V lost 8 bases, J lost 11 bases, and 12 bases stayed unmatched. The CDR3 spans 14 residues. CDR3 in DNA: TGTGCCAGCGGCGACAGGGGGCTAGGTAATCAGCAGTTCTTC. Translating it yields CASGDRGLGNQQFF. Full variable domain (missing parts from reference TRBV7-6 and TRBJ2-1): GAGVSQSPRYKVTKRGQDVALRCDPISGHVSLYWYRQALGQGPEFLTYFNYEAQQDKSGLPNDRFSAERPEGSISTLTIQRTEQRDSAMYRCASGDRGLGNQQFFGPGTRLTVL.

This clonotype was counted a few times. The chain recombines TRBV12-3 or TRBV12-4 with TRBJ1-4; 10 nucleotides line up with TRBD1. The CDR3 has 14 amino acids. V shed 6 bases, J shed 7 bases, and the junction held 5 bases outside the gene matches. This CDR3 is CASSLTGGLEKLFF. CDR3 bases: TGTGCCAGCAGCCTGACAGGGGGCCTTGAAAAACTGTTTTTT.

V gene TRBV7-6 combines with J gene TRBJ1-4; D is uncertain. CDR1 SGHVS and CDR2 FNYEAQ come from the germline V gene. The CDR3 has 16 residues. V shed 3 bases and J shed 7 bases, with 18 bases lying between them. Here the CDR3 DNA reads TGTGCCAGCAGCTTGTACGGGAGGAACGGGAGTGAAAAACTGTTTTTT. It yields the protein CASSLYGRNGSEKLFF.

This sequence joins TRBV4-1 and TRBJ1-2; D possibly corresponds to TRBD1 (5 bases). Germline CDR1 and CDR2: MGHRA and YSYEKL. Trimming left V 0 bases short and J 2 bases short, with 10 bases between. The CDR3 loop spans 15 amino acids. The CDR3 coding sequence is TGCGCCAGCAGCCAAGATGGGGGAACCAACTATGGCTACACCTTC. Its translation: CASSQDGGTNYGYTF.

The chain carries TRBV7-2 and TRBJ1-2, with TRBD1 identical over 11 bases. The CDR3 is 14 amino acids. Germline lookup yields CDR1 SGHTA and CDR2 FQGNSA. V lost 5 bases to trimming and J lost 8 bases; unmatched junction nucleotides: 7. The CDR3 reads CASSPGQGVKGYTF. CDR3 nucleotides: TGTGCCAGCAGCCCGGGACAGGGGGTAAAGGGCTACACCTTC.

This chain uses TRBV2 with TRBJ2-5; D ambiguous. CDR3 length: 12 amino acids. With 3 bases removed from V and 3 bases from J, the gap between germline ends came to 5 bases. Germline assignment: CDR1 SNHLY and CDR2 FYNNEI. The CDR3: CASSDWKETQYF. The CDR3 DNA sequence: TGTGCCAGCAGTGACTGGAAAGAGACCCAGTACTTC.

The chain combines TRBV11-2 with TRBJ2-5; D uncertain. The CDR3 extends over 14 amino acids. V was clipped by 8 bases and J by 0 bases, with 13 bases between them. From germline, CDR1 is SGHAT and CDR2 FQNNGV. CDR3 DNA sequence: TGTGCCAGCGCGTATTTGGGCCACCAAGAGACCCAGTACTTC. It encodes CASAYLGHQETQYF. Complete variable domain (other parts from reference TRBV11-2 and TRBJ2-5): EAGVAQSPRYKIIEKRQSVAFWCNPISGHATLYWYQQILGQGPKLLIQFQNNGVVDDSQLPKDRFSAERLKGVDSTLKIQPAKLEDSAVYLCASAYLGHQETQYFGPGTRLLVL.

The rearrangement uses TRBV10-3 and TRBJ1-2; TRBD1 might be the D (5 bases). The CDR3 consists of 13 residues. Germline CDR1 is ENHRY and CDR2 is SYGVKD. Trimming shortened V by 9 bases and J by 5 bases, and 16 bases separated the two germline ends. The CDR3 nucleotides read TGTGCCATGGGGAACAGGTTTCGGTATGGCTACACCTTC. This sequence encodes CAMGNRFRYGYTF.

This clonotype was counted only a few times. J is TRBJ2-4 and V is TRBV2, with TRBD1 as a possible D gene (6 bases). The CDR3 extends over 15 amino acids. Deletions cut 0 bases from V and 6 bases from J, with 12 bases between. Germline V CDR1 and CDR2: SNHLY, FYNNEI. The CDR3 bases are TGTGCCAGCAGTGAAGCGCCAGGGGTTGGAAACATTCAGTACTTC. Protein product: CASSEAPGVGNIQYF.

DNA for the CDR3: TGTGCCAGCAGCCCACATCCCGATGAGCAGTTCTTC. This sequence encodes CASSPHPDEQFF. This chain uses TRBV28 with TRBJ2-1; D remains ambiguous. Looked up from germline, CDR1 is MDHEN and CDR2 is SYDVKM. CDR3 length: 12 residues. V was cut by 6 bases and J by 8 bases, with 11 bases left in between. Based on the CDR3 plus reference TRBV28 and TRBJ2-1, the full variable domain is DVKVTQSSRYLVKRTGEKVFLECVQDMDHENMFWYRQDPGLGLRLIYFSYDVKMKEKGDIPEGYSVSREKKERFSLILESASTNQTSMYLCASSPHPDEQFFGPGTRLTVL.

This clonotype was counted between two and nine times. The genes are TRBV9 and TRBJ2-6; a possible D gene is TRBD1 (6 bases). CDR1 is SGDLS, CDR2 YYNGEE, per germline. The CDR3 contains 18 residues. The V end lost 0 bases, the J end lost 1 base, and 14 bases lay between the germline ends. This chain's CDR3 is CASSVERDRPSGANVLTF. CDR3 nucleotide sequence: TGTGCCAGCAGCGTAGAACGAGACAGGCCGTCTGGGGCCAACGTCCTGACTTTC.

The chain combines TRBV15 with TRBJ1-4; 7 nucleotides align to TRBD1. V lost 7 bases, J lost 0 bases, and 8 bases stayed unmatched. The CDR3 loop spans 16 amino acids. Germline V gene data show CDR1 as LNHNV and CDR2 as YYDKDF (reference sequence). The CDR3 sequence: CATNRDRGATNEKLFF. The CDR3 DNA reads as TGTGCCACCAACCGGGACAGAGGTGCAACTAATGAAAAACTGTTTTTT.

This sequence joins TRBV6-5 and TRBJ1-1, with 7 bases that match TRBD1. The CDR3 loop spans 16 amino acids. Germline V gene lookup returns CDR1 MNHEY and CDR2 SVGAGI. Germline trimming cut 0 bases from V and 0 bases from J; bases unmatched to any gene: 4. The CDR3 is CASSYSLGQMNTEAFF. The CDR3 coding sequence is TGTGCCAGCAGTTACTCGTTGGGACAGATGAACACTGAAGCTTTCTTT.

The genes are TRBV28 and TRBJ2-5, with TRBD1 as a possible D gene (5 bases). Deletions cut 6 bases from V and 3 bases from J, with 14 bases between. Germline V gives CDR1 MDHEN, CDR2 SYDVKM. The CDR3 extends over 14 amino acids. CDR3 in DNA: TGTGCCAGCAGCACCTCTGACAGCGAAGAGACCCAGTACTTC. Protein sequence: CASSTSDSEETQYF. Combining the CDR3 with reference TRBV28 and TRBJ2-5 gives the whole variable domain DVKVTQSSRYLVKRTGEKVFLECVQDMDHENMFWYRQDPGLGLRLIYFSYDVKMKEKGDIPEGYSVSREKKERFSLILESASTNQTSMYLCASSTSDSEETQYFGPGTRLLVL.

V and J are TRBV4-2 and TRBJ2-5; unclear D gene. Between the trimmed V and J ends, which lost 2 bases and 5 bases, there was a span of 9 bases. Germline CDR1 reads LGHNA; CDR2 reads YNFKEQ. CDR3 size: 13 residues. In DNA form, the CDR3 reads TGTGCCAGCAGCCAATCAAGCTCTGAGACCCAGTACTTC. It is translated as CASSQSSSETQYF.

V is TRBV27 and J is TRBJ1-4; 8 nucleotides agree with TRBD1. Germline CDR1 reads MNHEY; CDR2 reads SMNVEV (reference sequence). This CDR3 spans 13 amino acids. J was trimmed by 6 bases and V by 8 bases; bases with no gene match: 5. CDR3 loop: CASGQGQDEKLFF. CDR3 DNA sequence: TGTGCCAGCGGACAGGGACAGGATGAAAAACTGTTTTTT.

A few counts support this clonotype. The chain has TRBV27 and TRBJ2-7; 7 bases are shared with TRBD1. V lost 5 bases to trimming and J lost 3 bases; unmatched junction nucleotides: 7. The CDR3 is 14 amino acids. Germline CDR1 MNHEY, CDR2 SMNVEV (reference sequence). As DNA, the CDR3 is TGTGCCAGCAGTACACAGGGGTTCCTCTACGAGCAGTACTTC. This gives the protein CASSTQGFLYEQYF.

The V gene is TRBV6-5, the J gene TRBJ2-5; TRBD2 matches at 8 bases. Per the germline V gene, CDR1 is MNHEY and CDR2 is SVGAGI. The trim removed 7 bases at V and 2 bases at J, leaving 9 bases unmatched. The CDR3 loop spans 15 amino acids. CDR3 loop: CASNALAEIQETQYF. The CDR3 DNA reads TGTGCCAGCAATGCACTAGCGGAGATTCAAGAGACCCAGTACTTC.

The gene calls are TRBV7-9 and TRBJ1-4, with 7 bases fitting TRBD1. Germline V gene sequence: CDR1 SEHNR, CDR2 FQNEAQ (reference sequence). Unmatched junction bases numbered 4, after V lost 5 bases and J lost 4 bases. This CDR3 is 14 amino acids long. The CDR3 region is CASSQGQRNEKLFF. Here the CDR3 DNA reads TGTGCCAGCAGCCAGGGACAGCGTAATGAAAAACTGTTTTTT. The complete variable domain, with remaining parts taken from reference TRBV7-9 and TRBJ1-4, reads DTGVSQNPRHKITKRGQNVTFRCDPISEHNRLYWYRQTLGQGPEFLTYFQNEAQLEKSRLLSDRFSAERPKGSFSTLEIQRTEQGDSAMYLCASSQGQRNEKLFFGSGTQLSVL.

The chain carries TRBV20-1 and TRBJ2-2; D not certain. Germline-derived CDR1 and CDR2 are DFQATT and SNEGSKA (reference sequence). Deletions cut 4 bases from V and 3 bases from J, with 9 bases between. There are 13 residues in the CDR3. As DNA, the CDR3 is TGCAGTGCTAAGGGCGATGACACCGGGGAGCTGTTTTTT. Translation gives CSAKGDDTGELFF.

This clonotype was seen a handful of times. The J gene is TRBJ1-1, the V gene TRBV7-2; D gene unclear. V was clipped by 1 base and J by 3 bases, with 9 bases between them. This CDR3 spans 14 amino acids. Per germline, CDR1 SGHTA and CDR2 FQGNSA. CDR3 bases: TGTGCCAGCAGCTTAGAGGGCCCGTACACTGAAGCTTTCTTT. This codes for CASSLEGPYTEAFF.